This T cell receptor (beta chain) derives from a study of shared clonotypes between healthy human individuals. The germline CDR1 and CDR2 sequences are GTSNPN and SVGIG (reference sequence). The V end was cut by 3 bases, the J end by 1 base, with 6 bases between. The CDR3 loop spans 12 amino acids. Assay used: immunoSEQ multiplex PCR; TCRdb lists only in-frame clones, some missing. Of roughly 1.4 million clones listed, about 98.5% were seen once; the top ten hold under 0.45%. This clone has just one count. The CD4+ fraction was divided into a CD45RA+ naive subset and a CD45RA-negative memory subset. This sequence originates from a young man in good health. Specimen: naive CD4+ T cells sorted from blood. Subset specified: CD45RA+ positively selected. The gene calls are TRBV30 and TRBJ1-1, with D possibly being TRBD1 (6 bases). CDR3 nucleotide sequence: TGTGCCTGGAGGACAGGGAACACTGAAGCTTTCTTT. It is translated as CAWRTGNTEAFF.